The 9 T cell receptor beta chains presented below share a single source sample, sequenced in a study of T and B cells in COVID-19 patients. Each TRB amplification used about 250-550 ng of genomic DNA from blood. Multiplex PCR with BIOMED2 TRB-A/B primer pools amplified TRB rearrangements. One entry per CDR3 protein, called by TCRdb with MiXCR from the multiplex PCR reads. Of about 22,000 distinct CDR3 sequences listed, roughly 29% were seen once; the top ten hold 2.5% to 3%. The sample was blood. These receptors all come from a human donor who had recovered from COVID-19.

The V and J genes are TRBV6-2 or TRBV6-3 and TRBJ2-7, with 7 bases matching TRBD2. The trim removed 0 bases at V and 4 bases at J, leaving 12 bases unmatched. The length of the CDR3 is 17 residues. Germline V gene sequence: CDR1 MNHEY, CDR2 SVGEGT. The CDR3 coding sequence is TGTGCCAGCAGTTACTCTCTGCTGGGGGGGGACGCGTACGAGCAGTACTTC. Protein: CASSYSLLGGDAYEQYF.

The genes are TRBV12-5 and TRBJ1-6; D unclear. CDR3 length: 15 residues. Trimming took off 5 bases at V and 7 bases at J, with 15 bases between the two ends. Germline CDR1 LGHNT, CDR2 FRNRAP. DNA of the CDR3: TGTGCTAGTGGTCCCTTCGACGGGAAGAATTCACCCCTCCACTTT. Its protein is CASGPFDGKNSPLHF.

This clonotype was counted a few times. The chain recombines TRBV12-3 or TRBV12-4 with TRBJ2-1; a possible D gene is TRBD2 (5 bases). The V gene lost 3 bases and the J gene lost 6 bases, with 9 bases spanning the gap. CDR3 length equals 13 residues. The CDR3 reads CASSFLEGNEQFF. The CDR3 DNA is TGTGCCAGCAGTTTTCTCGAGGGCAATGAGCAGTTCTTC.

This clonotype was seen more than once but under ten times. The V call is TRBV6-5, the J call TRBJ2-5; D is perhaps TRBD1 or TRBD2 (6 bases each). The CDR3 is made up of 17 amino acids. Trimming took off 6 bases at V and 5 bases at J, with 25 bases between the two ends. Germline V gene data show CDR1 as MNHEY and CDR2 as SVGAGI. For the CDR3, the DNA is TGTGCCAGCAGCCTCACAGCCACGGGGGCGCGTGCGGAGACCCAGTACTTC. Amino acid sequence: CASSLTATGARAETQYF.

This clonotype has just a few counts. The V call is TRBV14, the J call TRBJ2-3; tentatively, D is TRBD1 (5 bases). Germline CDR1 SGHDN, CDR2 FVKESK. The CDR3 runs 13 residues. Trimming stripped 1 base from V and 6 bases from J, with 8 bases between. The CDR3 reads CASSQVPGDTQYF. The CDR3 DNA is TGTGCCAGCAGCCAAGTACCAGGGGATACGCAGTATTTT.

The chain couples TRBV18 to TRBJ2-5; D gene ambiguous. This CDR3 comprises 12 residues. Germline V CDR1 and CDR2: KGHSH, LQKENI. Trimming took off 0 bases at V and 4 bases at J, with 3 bases between the two ends. In DNA form, the CDR3 reads TGTGCCAGCTCACCACCTGGAGAGACCCAGTACTTC. As protein: CASSPPGETQYF.

The chain combines TRBV10-3 with TRBJ2-2, with 9 nucleotides matching TRBD1. Germline lookup yields CDR1 ENHRY and CDR2 SYGVKD. V was pared by 6 bases and J by 3 bases, with 2 bases of the junction left unmatched. The CDR3 spans 14 residues. The CDR3 DNA is TGTGCCATCAGCACAGGGGGCTACACCGGGGAGCTGTTTTTT. Its protein is CAISTGGYTGELFF.

As concerns this clonotype: A read error may explain this, as a much larger clone is one base away. The rearrangement uses TRBV5-3 and TRBJ2-2; D is ambiguous. TRBV5-3 is given ORF status, its function remaining uncertain. V dropped 8 bases and J dropped 1 base, with 18 bases sitting between them. There are 16 residues in the CDR3. CDR3 loop: CASSLVLAVNTGELFF. CDR3 sequence (DNA): TGTGCCAGCAGTTTAGTCCTGGCAGTGAACACCGGGGAGCTGTTTTTT.

The gene calls are TRBV20-1 and TRBJ2-5; the D gene is possibly TRBD2 (6 bases). The germline V gene encodes CDR1 DFQATT and CDR2 SNEGSKA (reference sequence). Trimming took off 5 bases at V and 5 bases at J, with 18 bases between the two ends. This CDR3 region has 14 residues. This CDR3 is CSAPRSGLMETQYF. CDR3 bases: TGCAGTGCTCCCCGATCGGGACTGATGGAGACCCAGTACTTC.